Reported below is one T cell receptor beta chain. Template material for amplifying TCR beta CDR3 regions consisted of RNA transcripts. A set of HTBI primers served as the primers for a first-round RT-PCR of the TCR CDR3. TCRdb used MiXCR to reprocess the multiplex PCR reads, holding one entry per CDR3 protein. The sample shows hundreds of thousands of distinct CDR3 sequences, approximately 16% of them seen only once. This entry belongs to a study of T cells in Graves' hyperthyroidism and ophthalmopathy. In the ophthalmopathy cohort, Clinical Activity Score was at least 3, NOSPECS grade at least 4, and duration under 3 months. Exclusions: uncontrolled infection, other autoimmune disease, pregnancy, lactation. The CDR3 spans 16 residues. Deletions cut 5 bases from V and 2 bases from J, with 18 bases between. CDR1 and CDR2 from the germline V gene are SEHNR and FQNEAQ (reference sequence).

This TCR was recovered from a woman between 18 and 29 years old with Graves' ophthalmopathy. Sequenced material: blood. The chain joins TRBV7-9 to TRBJ1-2; D possibly corresponds to TRBD1 (5 bases). CDR3 sequence reads: CASSLGPGLWNYGYTF. DNA for the CDR3: TGTGCCAGCAGCCTAGGCCCGGGGCTCTGGAACTATGGCTACACCTTC.